This T cell receptor (beta chain) emerged from a study of blood T cell repertoires in COVID-19. Whole-study context: COVID-19 samples collected from the United States, Italy and Spain covered acute and convalescent phases. T cells, B-cell-depleted T cells, or PBMCs supplied cDNA or gDNA.

Followed longitudinally, the Seattle patients had been enrolled during active infection. Original methodology: Nucleated cell number was recorded as an estimate derived from reference gene primer amplification. Some clones are missing from TCRdb's copy, which holds only in-frame ones; the method was immunoSEQ multiplex PCR. The V and J calls and clone size come from that table; D and trimming were worked out from the DNA. The repertoire holds about 150,000 clones, roughly four fifths seen once, with over 10% in the top ten. The sequence was collected from a woman between 55 and 75 years old with COVID-19, enrolled during active disease. Sequenced sample: peripheral blood.

DNA for the CDR3: TGTGCCAGCTCACCCCCCGGAAGGGGCTCGGGTGGTGGTGAAGCTTTCTTT. Its protein is CASSPPGRGSGGGEAFF. The V call is TRBV18, the J call TRBJ1-1; tentatively, D is TRBD1 (5 bases). Germline V gene sequence: CDR1 KGHSH, CDR2 LQKENI. Trimming removed 3 bases from V and 7 bases from J, with 24 bases in between. The CDR3 covers 17 residues.